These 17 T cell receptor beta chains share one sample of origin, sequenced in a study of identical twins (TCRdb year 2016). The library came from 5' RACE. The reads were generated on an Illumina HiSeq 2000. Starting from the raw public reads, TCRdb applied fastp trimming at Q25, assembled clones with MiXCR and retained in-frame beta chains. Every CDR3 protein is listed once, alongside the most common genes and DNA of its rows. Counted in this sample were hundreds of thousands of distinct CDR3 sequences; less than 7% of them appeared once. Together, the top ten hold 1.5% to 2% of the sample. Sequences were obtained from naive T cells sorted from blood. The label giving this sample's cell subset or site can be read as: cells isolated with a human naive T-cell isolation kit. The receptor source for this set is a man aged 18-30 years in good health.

CDR3 bases: TGCAGCGTTGAGAGGCGGACGAAAGTTGAAGCTTTCTTT. Protein product: CSVERRTKVEAFF. This rearrangement joins TRBV29-1 to TRBJ1-1, with D hard to call. Trimming cost V 3 bases and J 7 bases, with 15 bases left between them. Germline values: CDR1 SQVTM, CDR2 ANQGSEA. This CDR3 comprises 13 residues.

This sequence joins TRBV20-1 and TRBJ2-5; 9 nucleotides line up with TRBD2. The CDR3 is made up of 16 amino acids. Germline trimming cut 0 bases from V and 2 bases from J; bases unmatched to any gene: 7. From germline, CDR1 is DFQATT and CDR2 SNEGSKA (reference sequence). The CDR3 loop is CSARDYGGRVQETQYF. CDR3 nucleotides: TGCAGTGCTAGAGATTATGGCGGGAGGGTACAAGAGACCCAGTACTTC.

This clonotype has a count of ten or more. CDR3 loop: CASSFRTGWAYF. CDR3 DNA sequence: TGTGCCAGCAGTTTCCGGACAGGATGGGCATATTTT. This chain joins TRBV28 and TRBJ1-3; 7 positions agree with TRBD1. The CDR3 is made up of 12 amino acids. CDR1 is MDHEN and CDR2 is SYDVKM in the germline V gene. V was pared by 3 bases and J by 15 bases, with 8 bases of the junction left unmatched.

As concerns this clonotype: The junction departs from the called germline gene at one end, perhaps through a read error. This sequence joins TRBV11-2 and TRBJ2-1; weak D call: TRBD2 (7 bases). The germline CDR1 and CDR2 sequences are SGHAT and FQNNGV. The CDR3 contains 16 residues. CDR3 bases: TGTGCCAGCAGCCTAGAAGGGGGAGGGGGGGTTAATGAGCAGTTCTTC. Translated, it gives CASSLEGGGGVNEQFF.

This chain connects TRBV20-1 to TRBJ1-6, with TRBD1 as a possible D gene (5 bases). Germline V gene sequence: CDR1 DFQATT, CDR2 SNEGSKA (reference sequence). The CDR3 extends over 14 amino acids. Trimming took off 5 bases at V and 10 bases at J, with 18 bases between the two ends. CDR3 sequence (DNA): TGCAGTGCTTCAGAGGTTCAGGGTGTGTCACCCCTCCACTTT. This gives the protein CSASEVQGVSPLHF.

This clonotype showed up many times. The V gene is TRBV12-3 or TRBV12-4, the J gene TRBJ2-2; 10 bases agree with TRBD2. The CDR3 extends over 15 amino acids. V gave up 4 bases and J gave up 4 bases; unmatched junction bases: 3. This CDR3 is CASSWGTSVTGELFF. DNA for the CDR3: TGTGCCAGCAGTTGGGGGACTAGCGTCACCGGGGAGCTGTTTTTT.

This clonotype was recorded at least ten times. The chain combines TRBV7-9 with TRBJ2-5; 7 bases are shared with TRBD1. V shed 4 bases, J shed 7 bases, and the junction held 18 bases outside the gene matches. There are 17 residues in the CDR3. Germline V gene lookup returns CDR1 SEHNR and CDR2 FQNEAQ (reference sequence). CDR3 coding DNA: TGTGCCAGCAGCTACCCCACGACAGGGTTGGATGAGGGGACCCAGTACTTC. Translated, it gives CASSYPTTGLDEGTQYF.

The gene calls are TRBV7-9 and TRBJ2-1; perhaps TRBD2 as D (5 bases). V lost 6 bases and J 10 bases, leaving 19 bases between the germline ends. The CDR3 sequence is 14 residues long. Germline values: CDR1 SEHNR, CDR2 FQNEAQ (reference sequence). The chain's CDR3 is CASRNGWELWEQFF. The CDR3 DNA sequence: TGTGCCAGCAGGAACGGTTGGGAGCTCTGGGAGCAGTTCTTC.

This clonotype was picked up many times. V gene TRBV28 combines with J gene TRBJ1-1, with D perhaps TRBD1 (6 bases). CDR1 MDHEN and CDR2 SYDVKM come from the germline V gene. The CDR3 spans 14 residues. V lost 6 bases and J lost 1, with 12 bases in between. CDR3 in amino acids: CASRNGQPNTEAFF. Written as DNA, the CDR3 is TGTGCCAGCAGAAACGGACAGCCGAACACTGAAGCTTTCTTT.

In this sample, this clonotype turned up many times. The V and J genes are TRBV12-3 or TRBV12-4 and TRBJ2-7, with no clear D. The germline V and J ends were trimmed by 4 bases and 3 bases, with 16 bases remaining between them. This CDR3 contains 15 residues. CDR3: CASSSSAGPLYEQYF. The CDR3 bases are TGTGCCAGCAGTTCCTCCGCCGGGCCTCTCTACGAGCAGTACTTC.

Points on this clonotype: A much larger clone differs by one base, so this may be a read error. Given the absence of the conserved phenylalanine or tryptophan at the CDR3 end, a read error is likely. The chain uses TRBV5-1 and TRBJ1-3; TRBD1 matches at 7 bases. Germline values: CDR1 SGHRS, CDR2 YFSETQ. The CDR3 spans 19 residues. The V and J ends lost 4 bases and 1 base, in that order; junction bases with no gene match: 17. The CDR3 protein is CASSIGPGQLWGSGNTIYY. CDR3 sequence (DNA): TGCGCCAGCAGCATTGGACCGGGACAGCTTTGGGGTTCTGGAAACACCATATATTAT.

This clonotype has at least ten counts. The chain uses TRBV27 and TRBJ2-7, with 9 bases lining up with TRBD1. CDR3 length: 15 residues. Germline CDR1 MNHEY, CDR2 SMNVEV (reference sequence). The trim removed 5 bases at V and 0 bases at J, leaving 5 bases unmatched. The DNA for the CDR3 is TGTGCCAGCAGTCCTGGGACAGGGATCTCCTACGAGCAGTACTTC. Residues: CASSPGTGISYEQYF.

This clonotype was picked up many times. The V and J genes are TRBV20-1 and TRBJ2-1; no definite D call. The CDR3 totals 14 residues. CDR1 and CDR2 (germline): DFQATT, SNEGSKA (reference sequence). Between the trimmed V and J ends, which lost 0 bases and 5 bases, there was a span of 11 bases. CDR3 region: CSARDKGFNNEQFF. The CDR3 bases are TGCAGTGCTAGAGATAAGGGATTTAACAATGAGCAGTTCTTC.

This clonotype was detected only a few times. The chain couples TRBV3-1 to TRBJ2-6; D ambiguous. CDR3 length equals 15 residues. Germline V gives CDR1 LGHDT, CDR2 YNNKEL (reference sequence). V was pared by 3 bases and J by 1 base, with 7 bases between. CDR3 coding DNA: TGTGCCAGCAGCCACACACCATCTGGGGCCAACGTCCTGACTTTC. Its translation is CASSHTPSGANVLTF. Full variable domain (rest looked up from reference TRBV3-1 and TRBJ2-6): DTAVSQTPKYLVTQMGNDKSIKCEQNLGHDTMYWYKQDSKKFLKIMFSYNNKELIINETVPNRFSPKSPDKAHLNLHINSLELGDSAVYFCASSHTPSGANVLTFGAGSRLTVL.

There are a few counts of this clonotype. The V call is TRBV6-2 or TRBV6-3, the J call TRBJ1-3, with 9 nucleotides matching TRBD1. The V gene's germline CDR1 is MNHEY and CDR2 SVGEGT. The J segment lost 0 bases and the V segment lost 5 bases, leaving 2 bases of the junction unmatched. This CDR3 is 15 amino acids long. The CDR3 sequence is CASSTDRGSGNTIYF. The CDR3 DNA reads TGTGCCAGCAGTACGGACAGGGGCTCTGGAAACACCATATATTTT.

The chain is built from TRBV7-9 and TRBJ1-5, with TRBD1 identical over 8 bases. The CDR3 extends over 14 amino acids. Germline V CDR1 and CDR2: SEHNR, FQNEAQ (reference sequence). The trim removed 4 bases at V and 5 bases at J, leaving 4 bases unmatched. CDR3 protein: CASSSTGADQPQHF. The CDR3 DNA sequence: TGTGCCAGCAGCTCGACAGGGGCTGATCAGCCCCAGCATTTT.

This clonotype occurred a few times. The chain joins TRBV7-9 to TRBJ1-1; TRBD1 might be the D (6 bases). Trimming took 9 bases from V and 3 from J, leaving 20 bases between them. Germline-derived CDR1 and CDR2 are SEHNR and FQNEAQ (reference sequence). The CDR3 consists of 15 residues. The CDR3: CASALGGAVDTEAFF. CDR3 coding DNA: TGTGCCAGTGCTCTGGGGGGGGCTGTGGACACTGAAGCTTTCTTT.